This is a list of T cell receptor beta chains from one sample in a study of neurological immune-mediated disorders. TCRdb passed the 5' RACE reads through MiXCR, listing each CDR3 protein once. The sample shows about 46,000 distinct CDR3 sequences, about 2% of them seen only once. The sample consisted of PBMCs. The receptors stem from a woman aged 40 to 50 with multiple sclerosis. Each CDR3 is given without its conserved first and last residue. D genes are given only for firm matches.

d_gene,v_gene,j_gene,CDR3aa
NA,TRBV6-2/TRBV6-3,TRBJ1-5,ASSYGGLTQH
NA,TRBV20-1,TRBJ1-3,SALEEGFGNTIY
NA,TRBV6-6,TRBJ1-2,ASKYPWT
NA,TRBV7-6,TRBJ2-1,ASSFAPSSYNEQF
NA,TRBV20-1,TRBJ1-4,SVVDEKLF
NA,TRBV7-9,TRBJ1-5,ASGLARGPFSNQPQH
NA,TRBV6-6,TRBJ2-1,ATAEIGGYNEQF
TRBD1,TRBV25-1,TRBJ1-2,ASSTRDRFNYGYT
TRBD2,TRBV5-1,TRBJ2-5,ASSPGAGTSQETQY
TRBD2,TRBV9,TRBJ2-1,ASSSVAGGQNEQF
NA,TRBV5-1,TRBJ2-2,ASSLVGAGELF
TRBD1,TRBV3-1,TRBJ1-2,ASGGQNYGYT
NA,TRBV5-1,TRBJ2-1,ASSLTGNDNEQF
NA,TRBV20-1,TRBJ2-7,SASQGTDYEQY
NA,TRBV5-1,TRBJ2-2,ASSLSLDTGELF
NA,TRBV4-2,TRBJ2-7,ASRRSGANYEQY
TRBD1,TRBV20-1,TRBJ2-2,SALGQGGTGELF
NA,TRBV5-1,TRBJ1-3,ASSPDGVSGNTIY
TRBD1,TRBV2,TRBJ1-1,ASSEVRQGGTEAF
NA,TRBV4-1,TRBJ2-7,ASSLQGASYEQY
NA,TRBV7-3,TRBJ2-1,ASSSPGRNEQF
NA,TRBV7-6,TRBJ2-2,ASSLFPGQNTGELF
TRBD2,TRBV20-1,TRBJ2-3,SARPHSGGAATDTQY
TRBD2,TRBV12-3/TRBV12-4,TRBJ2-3,ASSTLAGTSDTQY